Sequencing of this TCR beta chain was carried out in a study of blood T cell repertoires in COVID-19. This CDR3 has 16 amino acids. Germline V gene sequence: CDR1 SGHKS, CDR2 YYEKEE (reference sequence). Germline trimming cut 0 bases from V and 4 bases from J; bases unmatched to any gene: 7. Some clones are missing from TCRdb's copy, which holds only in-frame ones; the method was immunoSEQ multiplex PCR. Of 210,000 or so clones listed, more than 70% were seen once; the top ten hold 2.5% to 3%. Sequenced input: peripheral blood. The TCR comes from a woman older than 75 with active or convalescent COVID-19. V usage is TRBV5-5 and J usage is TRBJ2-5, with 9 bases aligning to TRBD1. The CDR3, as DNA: TGTGCCAGCAGCTTGGCCCTACAGGGGGCCGGAGAGACCCAGTACTTC. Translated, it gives CASSLALQGAGETQYF.